The T cell receptor (beta chain) under discussion was sequenced for a study of beta chain features in type 1 diabetes. The entirety of the isolated RNA underwent reverse transcription, so expressed TCRB transcripts were sequenced. Assay used: immunoSEQ multiplex PCR; TCRdb lists only in-frame clones, some missing. The top ten hold more than 0.06% of the sample, which has about 110,000 clones, roughly 40% seen once. A CD45RO/CCR7/CD25/CD127/CD95/CD27 panel sorted naive, central memory, regulatory and stem cell-like memory CD4+ cells. The length of the CDR3 is 17 residues. The V gene lost 4 bases and the J gene lost 0 bases, with 17 bases spanning the gap. Looked up from germline, CDR1 is SGHRS and CDR2 is YFSETQ. This clone was detected a few times.

This chain connects TRBV5-1 to TRBJ2-1; TRBD1 is a possible D gene (6 bases). This clonotype was obtained from a woman between 18 and 29 years old in good health. What was sequenced was stem cell memory CD4+ T cells from blood. The CDR3 DNA is TGCGCCAGCAGCCCGAGTTTGAGGGACATCTCCTACAATGAGCAGTTCTTC. This translates into CASSPSLRDISYNEQFF.